The rows below give T cell receptor beta chains drawn from one sample of a study of blood T cells in healthy people across ages. TCRdb recomputed calls from the 5' RACE reads with MiXCR, one row per CDR3 protein. The sample consists of about 780,000 distinct CDR3 sequences, approximately 67% of them appearing once. Sequenced material: blood. The receptors shown here come from a man aged 25-45 years in good health. Each CDR3 is given with its conserved first and last residue. The D gene is left open where the match is weak. Where a row states a size, it is once, few, many or the class of an expanded clone; other rows omit it.

d_call clone_size j_call v_call cdr3_nt cdr3_aa
- - TRBJ1-4 TRBV7-3 TGTGCCAGCAGCTTAACCGGCAGTATGAATGAAAAACTGTTTTTT CASSLTGSMNEKLFF
TRBD1 - TRBJ2-7 TRBV12-3/TRBV12-4 TGTGCCAGCAGCACGACAGGGTCCTCCTACGAGCAGTACTTC CASSTTGSSYEQYF
TRBD1 once TRBJ1-1 TRBV12-3/TRBV12-4 TGTGCCAGTACAGGGGATCTGAACACTGAAGCTTTCTTT CASTGDLNTEAFF
- - TRBJ2-7 TRBV27 TGTGCCAGCAGTTTATCGACCGGAACCTACGAGCAGTACTTC CASSLSTGTYEQYF
TRBD2 few TRBJ2-4 TRBV4-3 TGCGCCAGCAGCCAAGAAATTAGCGGGGGTTACATTCAGTACTTC CASSQEISGGYIQYF
- - TRBJ2-3 TRBV25-1 TGTGCCAGCAGTGAAGAGGGTAGCGGCACAGATACGCAGTATTTT CASSEEGSGTDTQYF
- once TRBJ2-1 TRBV10-3 TGTGGCGTCAGCCCCGACAACAATGAGCAGTTCTTC CGVSPDNNEQFF
- many TRBJ2-7 TRBV3-1 TGTGCCAGCAGCCAAGTAGTCGCCGAGCAGTACTTC CASSQVVAEQYF
- - TRBJ2-1 TRBV29-1 TGCAGCGTGCCGGGAACAGATAGCAATGAGCAGTTCTTC CSVPGTDSNEQFF
- few TRBJ2-5 TRBV5-1 TGCGCCAGCAGCTTGTTGGGAAACCAAGAGACCCAGTACTTC CASSLLGNQETQYF
- - TRBJ2-3 TRBV20-1 TGCAGTGCTAGAGTATACGGAGCCAGCTTGACAGATACGCAGTATTTT CSARVYGASLTDTQYF
TRBD2 - TRBJ2-3 TRBV18 TGTGCCAGCTCACCACCACTAGCGGGGTGGAAAGATACGCAGTATTTT CASSPPLAGWKDTQYF
- - TRBJ2-7 TRBV7-2 TGTGCCAGCAGCCGCTACCAAAGGGAGCAGTACTTC CASSRYQREQYF
- - TRBJ2-2 TRBV12-3/TRBV12-4 TGTGCCAGCATACTTAGGGGAACCGGGGAGCTGTTTTTT CASILRGTGELFF
- once TRBJ2-7 TRBV9 TGTGCCAGCAGCATCAGCCGTTCCTACGAGCAGTACTTC CASSISRSYEQYF
- once TRBJ2-7 TRBV27 TGTGCCAGCAGATATATAGGGACCTACGAGCAGTACTTC CASRYIGTYEQYF
- - TRBJ2-1 TRBV9 TGTGCCAGCAGCGTAGTCCCCACTCGGACCCAGTTCTTC CASSVVPTRTQFF
TRBD1 - TRBJ2-4 TRBV6-2/TRBV6-3 TGTGCCAGCAGTCCCGACAGGGGGACGGCCAAAAACATTCAGTACTTC CASSPDRGTAKNIQYF
- - TRBJ2-1 TRBV21-1 TGTGCCAGCAGCAATGGGGGACAGATTAACGATGAGCAGTTCTTC CASSNGGQINDEQFF
TRBD1 - TRBJ2-7 TRBV29-1 TGCAGCGTTGTGGGACAGGGACCCTACGAGCAGTACTTC CSVVGQGPYEQYF
- few TRBJ2-1 TRBV20-1 TGCAGTGCCCCCGGGTTGATTGGTCCCTCTGAGCAGTTCTTC CSAPGLIGPSEQFF